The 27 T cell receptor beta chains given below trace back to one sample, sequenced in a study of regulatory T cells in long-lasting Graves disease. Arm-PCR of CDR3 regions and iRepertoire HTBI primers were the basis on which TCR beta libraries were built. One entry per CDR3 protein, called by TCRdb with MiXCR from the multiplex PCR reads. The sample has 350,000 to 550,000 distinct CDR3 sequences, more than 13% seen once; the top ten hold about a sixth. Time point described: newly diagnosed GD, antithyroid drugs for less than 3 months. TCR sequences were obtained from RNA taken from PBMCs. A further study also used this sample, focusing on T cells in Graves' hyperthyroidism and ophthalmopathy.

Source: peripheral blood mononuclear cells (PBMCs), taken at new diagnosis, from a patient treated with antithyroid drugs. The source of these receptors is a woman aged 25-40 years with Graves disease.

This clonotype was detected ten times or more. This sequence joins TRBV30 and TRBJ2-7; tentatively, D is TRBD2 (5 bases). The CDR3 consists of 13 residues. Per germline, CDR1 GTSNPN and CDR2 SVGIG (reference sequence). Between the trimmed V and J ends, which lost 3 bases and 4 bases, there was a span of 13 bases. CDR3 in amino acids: CAWSGLSAYEQYF. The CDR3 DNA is TGTGCCTGGAGCGGACTTTCTGCGTACGAGCAGTACTTC.

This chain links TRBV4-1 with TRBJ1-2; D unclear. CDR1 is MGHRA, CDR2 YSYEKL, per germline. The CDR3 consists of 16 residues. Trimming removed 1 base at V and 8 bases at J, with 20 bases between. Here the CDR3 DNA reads TGCGCCAGCAGCCAAGGAATACTGGGCACAAAGGAGGGCTACACCTTC. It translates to CASSQGILGTKEGYTF.

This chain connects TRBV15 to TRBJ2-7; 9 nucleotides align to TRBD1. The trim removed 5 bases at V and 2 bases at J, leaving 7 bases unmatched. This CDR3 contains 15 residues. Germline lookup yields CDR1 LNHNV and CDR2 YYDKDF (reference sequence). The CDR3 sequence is CATSGGQGDTYEQYF. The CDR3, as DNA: TGTGCCACCAGCGGGGGACAGGGCGACACCTACGAGCAGTACTTC.

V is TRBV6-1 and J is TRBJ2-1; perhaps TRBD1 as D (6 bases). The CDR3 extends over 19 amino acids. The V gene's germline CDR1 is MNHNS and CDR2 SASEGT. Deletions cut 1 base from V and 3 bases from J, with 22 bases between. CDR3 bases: TGTGCCAGCAGTGAAGTCCCGGGACAACCAAGCTCCATCTACAATGAGCAGTTCTTC. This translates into CASSEVPGQPSSIYNEQFF.

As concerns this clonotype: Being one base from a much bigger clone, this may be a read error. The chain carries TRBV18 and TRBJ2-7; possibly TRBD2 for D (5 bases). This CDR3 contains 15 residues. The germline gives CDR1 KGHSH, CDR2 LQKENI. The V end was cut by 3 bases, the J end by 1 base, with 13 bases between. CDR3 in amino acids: CASSPTGVASYEQYF. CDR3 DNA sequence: TGTGCCAGCTCACCCACCGGGGTAGCTTCCTACGAGCAGTACTTC.

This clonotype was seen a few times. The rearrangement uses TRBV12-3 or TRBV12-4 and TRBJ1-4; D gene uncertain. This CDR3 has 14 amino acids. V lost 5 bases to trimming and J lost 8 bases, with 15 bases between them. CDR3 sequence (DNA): TGTGCCAGCAGTCAGGCCGACCGGTACGAAAAACTGTTTTTT. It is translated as CASSQADRYEKLFF.

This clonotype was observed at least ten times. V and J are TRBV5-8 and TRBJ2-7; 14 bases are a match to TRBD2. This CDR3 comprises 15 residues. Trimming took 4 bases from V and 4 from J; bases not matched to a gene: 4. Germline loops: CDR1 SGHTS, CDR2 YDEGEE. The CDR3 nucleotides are TGTGCCAGCAGCATTGGGACTAGCGGGAGTTACGAGCAGTACTTC. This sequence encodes CASSIGTSGSYEQYF.

DNA for the CDR3: TGTGCCACCAGTGATGCCGGGACGGACCTTGAGGATACGCAGTATTTT. This gives the protein CATSDAGTDLEDTQYF. The J gene is TRBJ2-3, the V gene TRBV24-1; D might be TRBD1 or TRBD2, each matching 5 bases. Between the trimmed V and J ends, which lost 3 bases and 6 bases, there was a span of 18 bases. Per the germline V gene, CDR1 is KGHDR and CDR2 is SFDVKD. The CDR3 is made up of 16 amino acids.

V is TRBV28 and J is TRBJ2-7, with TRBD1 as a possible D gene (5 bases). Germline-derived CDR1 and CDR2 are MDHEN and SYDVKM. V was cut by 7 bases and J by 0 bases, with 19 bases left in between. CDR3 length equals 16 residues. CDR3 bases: TGTGCCAGCACCAAAGAGGCAGGGTCGTCCTCCTACGAGCAGTACTTC. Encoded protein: CASTKEAGSSSYEQYF.

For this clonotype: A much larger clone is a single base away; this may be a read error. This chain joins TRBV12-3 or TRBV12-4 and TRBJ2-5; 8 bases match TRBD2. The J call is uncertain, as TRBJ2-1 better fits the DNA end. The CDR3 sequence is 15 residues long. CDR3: CASSLIAGRSNEQFF. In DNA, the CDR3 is TGTGCCAGCAGTCTCATAGCGGGGAGAAGCAATGAGCAGTTCTTC.

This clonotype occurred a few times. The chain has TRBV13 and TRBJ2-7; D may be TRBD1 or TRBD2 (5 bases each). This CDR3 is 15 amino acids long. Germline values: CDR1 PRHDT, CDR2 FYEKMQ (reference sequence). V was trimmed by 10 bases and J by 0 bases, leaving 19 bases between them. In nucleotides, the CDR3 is TGTGCCACCGAAGGGGACCGAGTCCGCTCCTACGAGCAGTACTTC. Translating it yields CATEGDRVRSYEQYF. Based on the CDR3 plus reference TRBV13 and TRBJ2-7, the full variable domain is AAGVIQSPRHLIKEKRETATLKCYPIPRHDTVYWYQQGPGQDPQFLISFYEKMQSDKGSIPDRFSAQQFSDYHSELNMSSLELGDSALYFCATEGDRVRSYEQYFGPGTRLTVT.

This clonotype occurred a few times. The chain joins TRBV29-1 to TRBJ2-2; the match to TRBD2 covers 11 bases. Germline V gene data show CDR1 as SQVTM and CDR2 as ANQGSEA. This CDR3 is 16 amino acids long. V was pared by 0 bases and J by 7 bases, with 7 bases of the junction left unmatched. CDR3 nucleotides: TGCAGCGTTGAAGATCTCGGGACTAGCGGACACGGGGAGCTGTTTTTT. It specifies CSVEDLGTSGHGELFF.

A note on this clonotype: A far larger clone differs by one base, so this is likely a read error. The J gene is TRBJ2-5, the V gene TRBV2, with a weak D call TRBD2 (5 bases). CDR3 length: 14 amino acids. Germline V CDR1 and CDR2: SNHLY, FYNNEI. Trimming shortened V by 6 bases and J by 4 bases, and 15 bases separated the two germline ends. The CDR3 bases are TGTGCCAGCAGCCAAGATGGTGGGAGAGAGACCCAGTACTTC. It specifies CASSQDGGRETQYF.

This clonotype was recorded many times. The CDR3 is CASSPRTGRQFF. In DNA form, the CDR3 reads TGTGCCAGCAGCCCTAGGACAGGCCGGCAGTTCTTC. The rearrangement joins TRBV11-3 to TRBJ2-1; 7 nucleotides agree with TRBD1. The CDR3 is 12 residues long. Trimming took 5 bases from V and 12 from J; bases not matched to a gene: 7. Germline V lookup: CDR1 SGHNT, CDR2 YENEEA.

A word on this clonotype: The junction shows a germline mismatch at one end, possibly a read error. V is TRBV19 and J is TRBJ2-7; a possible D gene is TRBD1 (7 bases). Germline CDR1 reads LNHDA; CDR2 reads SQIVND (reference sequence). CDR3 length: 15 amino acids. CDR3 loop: CTSSIEGTARGEQYF. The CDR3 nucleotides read TGTACCAGTAGTATCGAGGGGACAGCCCGGGGGGAGCAGTACTTC.

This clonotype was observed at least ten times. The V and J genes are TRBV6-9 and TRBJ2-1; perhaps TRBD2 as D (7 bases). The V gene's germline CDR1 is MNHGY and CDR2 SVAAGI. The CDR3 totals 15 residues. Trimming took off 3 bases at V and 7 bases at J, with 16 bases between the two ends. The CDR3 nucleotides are TGTGCCAGCAGTTACGGCGGGGGAGGGGGGAATGAGCAGTTCTTC. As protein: CASSYGGGGGNEQFF.

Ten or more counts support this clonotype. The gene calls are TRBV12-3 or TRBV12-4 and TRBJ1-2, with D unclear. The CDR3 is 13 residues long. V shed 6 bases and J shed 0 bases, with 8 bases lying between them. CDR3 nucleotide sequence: TGTGCCAGCAGCCGGGGAGCTAACTATGGCTACACCTTC. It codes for CASSRGANYGYTF.

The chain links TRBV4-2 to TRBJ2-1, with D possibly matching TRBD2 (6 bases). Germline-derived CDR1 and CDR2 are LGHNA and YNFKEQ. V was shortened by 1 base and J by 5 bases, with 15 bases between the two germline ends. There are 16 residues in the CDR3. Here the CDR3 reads CASSQVQSSVNNEQFF. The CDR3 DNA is TGTGCCAGCAGCCAAGTGCAGTCTAGCGTGAACAATGAGCAGTTCTTC.

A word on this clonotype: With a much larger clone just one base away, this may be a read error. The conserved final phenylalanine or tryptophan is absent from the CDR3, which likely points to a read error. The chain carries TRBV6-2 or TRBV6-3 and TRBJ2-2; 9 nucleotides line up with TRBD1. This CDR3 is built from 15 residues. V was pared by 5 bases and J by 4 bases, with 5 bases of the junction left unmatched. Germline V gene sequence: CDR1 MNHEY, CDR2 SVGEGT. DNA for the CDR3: TGTGCCAGCAGTGGAACGGGACAGGGCACCGGGGAGCTGTTTTCT. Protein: CASSGTGQGTGELFS.

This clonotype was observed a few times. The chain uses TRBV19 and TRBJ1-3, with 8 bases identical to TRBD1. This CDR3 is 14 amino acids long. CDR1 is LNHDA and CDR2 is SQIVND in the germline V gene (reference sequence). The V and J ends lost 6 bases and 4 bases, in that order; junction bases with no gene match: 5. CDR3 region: CASRDRGAGNTIYF. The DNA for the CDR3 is TGTGCCAGTAGAGACAGGGGTGCGGGAAACACCATATATTTT.

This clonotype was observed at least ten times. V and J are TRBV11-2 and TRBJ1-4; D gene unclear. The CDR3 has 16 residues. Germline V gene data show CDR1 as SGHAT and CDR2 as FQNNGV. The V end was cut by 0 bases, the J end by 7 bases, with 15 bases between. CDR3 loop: CASSLERWAVGEKLFF. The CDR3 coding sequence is TGTGCCAGCAGCTTAGAGCGGTGGGCGGTGGGTGAAAAACTGTTTTTT.

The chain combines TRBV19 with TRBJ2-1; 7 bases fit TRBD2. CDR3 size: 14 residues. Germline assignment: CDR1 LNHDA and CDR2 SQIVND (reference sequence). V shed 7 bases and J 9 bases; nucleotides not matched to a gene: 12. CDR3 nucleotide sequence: TGTGCCAGTATTAGCGGGTCCCCGGAGGGTGAGCAGTTCTTC. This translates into CASISGSPEGEQFF.

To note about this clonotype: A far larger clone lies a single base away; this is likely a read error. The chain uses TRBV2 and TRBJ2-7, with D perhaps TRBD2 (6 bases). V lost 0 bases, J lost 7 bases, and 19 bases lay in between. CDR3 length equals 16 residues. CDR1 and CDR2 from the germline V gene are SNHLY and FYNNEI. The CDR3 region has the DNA TGTGCCAGCAGTGAAGCCGGGAGCAGCCCAACGAATGAGCAGTACTTC. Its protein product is CASSEAGSSPTNEQYF. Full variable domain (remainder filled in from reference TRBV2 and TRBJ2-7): EPEVTQTPSHQVTQMGQEVILRCVPISNHLYFYWYRQILGQKVEFLVSFYNNEISEKSEIFDDQFSVERPDGSNFTLKIRSTKLEDSAMYFCASSEAGSSPTNEQYFGPGTRLTVT.

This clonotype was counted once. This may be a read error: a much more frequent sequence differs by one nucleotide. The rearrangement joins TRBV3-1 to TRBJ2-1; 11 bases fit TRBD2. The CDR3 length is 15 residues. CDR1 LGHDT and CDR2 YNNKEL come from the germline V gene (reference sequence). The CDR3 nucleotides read TGTGCCATCAGTGACCGGCTAGCGGGAGGCAATGAGCAGTCCTTC. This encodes CAISDRLAGGNEQSF.

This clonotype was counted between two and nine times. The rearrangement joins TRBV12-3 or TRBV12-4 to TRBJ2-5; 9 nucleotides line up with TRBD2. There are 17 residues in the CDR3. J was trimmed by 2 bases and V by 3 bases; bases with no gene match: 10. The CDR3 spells CASSFGGALAGQETQYF. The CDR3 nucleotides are TGTGCCAGCAGTTTCGGGGGCGCGCTAGCGGGACAAGAGACCCAGTACTTC.

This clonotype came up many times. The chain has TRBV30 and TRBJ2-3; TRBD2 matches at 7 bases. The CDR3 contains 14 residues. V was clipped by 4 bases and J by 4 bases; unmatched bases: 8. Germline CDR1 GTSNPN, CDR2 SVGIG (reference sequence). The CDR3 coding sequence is TGTGCCTGGATTTCGCCGGGGGGTGCAGATACGCAGTATTTT. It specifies CAWISPGGADTQYF.

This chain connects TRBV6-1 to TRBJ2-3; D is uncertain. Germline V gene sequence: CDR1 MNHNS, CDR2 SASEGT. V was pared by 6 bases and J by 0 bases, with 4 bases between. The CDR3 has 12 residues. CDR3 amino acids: CASRTSTDTQYF. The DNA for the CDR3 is TGTGCCAGCAGGACTAGCACAGATACGCAGTATTTT.